This T cell receptor (beta chain) was observed in a study of T cell repertoires in cytomegalovirus infection. Ten or more counts support this clonotype. CDR1 is SGHVS, CDR2 FQNEAQ, per germline. V was clipped by 6 bases and J by 0 bases, with 17 bases between them. CDR3 length: 16 residues. TCRdb processed the reads anew with MiXCR; each CDR3 protein has one entry. The sample yields fewer than 550,000 distinct CDR3 sequences, roughly 10% seen once. The source is a human donor in good health (CMV status not recorded). Some clones in this sample may be carry-over from other donors' samples. Sample: PBMCs. The rearrangement joins TRBV7-8 to TRBJ1-1; a weak D match, TRBD1 (6 bases). In DNA, the CDR3 is TGTGCCAGCAGACCTAAACCAGGGGCCCTGAACACTGAAGCTTTCTTT. This codes for CASRPKPGALNTEAFF.